Reported below is one TCR beta chain. TCRdb fed the RT-PCR reads into MiXCR, producing one record per CDR3 protein. The data hold 550,000 to 750,000 distinct CDR3 sequences, with 14% observed a single time. Germline assignment: CDR1 SEHNR and CDR2 FQNEAQ (reference sequence). Trimming left V 0 bases short and J 7 bases short, with 10 bases between. This CDR3 contains 15 residues. The TCR comes from a female donor in good health, serving as a healthy control. The J gene is TRBJ1-6, the V gene TRBV7-9; D uncertain. Sample: memory CD4+ T cells from blood. CDR3 sequence: CASSLAWGNNSPLHF. The DNA for the CDR3 is TGTGCCAGCAGCTTAGCGTGGGGTAACAATTCACCCCTCCACTTT.